These 9 T cell receptor beta chains were sequenced from one sample in a study of CD8 T cells in ankylosing spondylitis. Study conclusions and caveats: What seemed typical of ankylosing spondylitis blood was a TCR beta motif built from about eight highly homologous variants.

TCRdb redid the calling of the 5' RACE reads with MiXCR, one entry per CDR3 protein. This table holds around 770,000 distinct CDR3 sequences, approximately 12% found once. For these receptors, no antigen is known. The specimen sequenced was blood, either unsorted or a sorted T cell fraction (not recorded which). The receptor set was obtained from a male donor with ankylosing spondylitis.

This sequence joins TRBV6-1 and TRBJ1-1; D perhaps matches TRBD1 (6 bases). V lost 6 bases and J 1 base, leaving 15 bases between the germline ends. CDR1 and CDR2 (germline): MNHNS, SASEGT. This CDR3 contains 15 residues. The DNA of the CDR3 is TGTGCCAGCAGCCACCTTGGACAGACGAACACTGAAGCTTTCTTT. This gives the protein CASSHLGQTNTEAFF.

In this sample, this clonotype turned up a few times. This sequence joins TRBV24-1 and TRBJ2-5; the D is unclear. The germline CDR1 and CDR2 sequences are KGHDR and SFDVKD. Trimming removed 4 bases from V and 2 bases from J, with 10 bases in between. This CDR3 is 14 amino acids long. The CDR3 here is CATSDPSPQETQYF. The CDR3 DNA reads TGTGCCACCAGTGACCCATCTCCTCAAGAGACCCAGTACTTC.

On this clonotype: An end of the junction does not agree with germline; a read error may underlie this. The chain has TRBV11-2 and TRBJ2-3; no clear D gene. The CDR3 consists of 14 residues. The V gene's germline CDR1 is SGHAT and CDR2 FQNNGV. This chain's CDR3 is CAGSLVYSTDTQYF. As DNA, the CDR3 is TGTGCCGGCAGCTTAGTGTACAGCACAGATACGCAGTATTTT.

The V and J genes are TRBV20-1 and TRBJ2-2; possibly TRBD1 or TRBD2 for D (5 bases each). CDR3 length equals 13 residues. The germline V and J ends were trimmed by 5 bases and 5 bases, with 12 bases remaining between them. Looked up from germline, CDR1 is DFQATT and CDR2 is SNEGSKA (reference sequence). CDR3 in DNA: TGCAGTGCTTTGCATGGGACGACCGGGGAGCTGTTTTTT. Translated, it gives CSALHGTTGELFF.

The CDR3 DNA reads as TGTGCCAGCAGCTGGGTGGGGCGCGATGAAGCTTTCTTT. This codes for CASSWVGRDEAFF. The chain is built from TRBV9 and TRBJ1-1; D might be TRBD1 (5 bases). Per germline, CDR1 SGDLS and CDR2 YYNGEE. The CDR3 is 13 residues long. V was cut by 4 bases and J by 7 bases, with 14 bases left in between.

This clonotype was seen a handful of times. This chain joins TRBV20-1 and TRBJ1-1; D not certain. This CDR3 contains 13 residues. V lost 6 bases, J lost 5 bases, and 16 bases lay in between. Per the germline V gene, CDR1 is DFQATT and CDR2 is SNEGSKA (reference sequence). CDR3 sequence (DNA): TGCAGTGCCCCGCTTCCCTTCGGGACTGAAGCTTTCTTT. This sequence encodes CSAPLPFGTEAFF.

This clonotype came up many times. At one end the junction does not follow the germline gene, possibly because of a read error. The chain recombines TRBV5-1 with TRBJ2-5, with 9 bases aligning to TRBD2. Per the germline V gene, CDR1 is SGHRS and CDR2 is YFSETQ. CDR3 length: 13 residues. CDR3: CASSGGPQETQYF. For the CDR3, the DNA is TGTGCCAGCAGCGGGGGGCCGCAAGAGACCCAGTACTTC.

This clonotype has a handful of counts. DNA of the CDR3: TGTGCCAGCAGTTTCGACAGGCGGACTAACTATGGCTACACCTTC. This sequence encodes CASSFDRRTNYGYTF. This chain links TRBV12-3 or TRBV12-4 with TRBJ1-2, with a weak D call TRBD1 (6 bases). The V and J ends lost 3 bases and 0 bases respectively, with 11 bases between them. The CDR3 loop spans 15 amino acids.

The chain combines TRBV10-3 with TRBJ1-2; 7 bases agree with TRBD1. V lost 4 bases, J lost 4 bases, and 6 bases stayed unmatched. This CDR3 is 14 amino acids long. Germline CDR1 is ENHRY and CDR2 is SYGVKD. The CDR3 sequence: CAISGSQGPYGYTF. CDR3 nucleotides: TGTGCCATCAGTGGTTCACAGGGGCCCTATGGCTACACCTTC.